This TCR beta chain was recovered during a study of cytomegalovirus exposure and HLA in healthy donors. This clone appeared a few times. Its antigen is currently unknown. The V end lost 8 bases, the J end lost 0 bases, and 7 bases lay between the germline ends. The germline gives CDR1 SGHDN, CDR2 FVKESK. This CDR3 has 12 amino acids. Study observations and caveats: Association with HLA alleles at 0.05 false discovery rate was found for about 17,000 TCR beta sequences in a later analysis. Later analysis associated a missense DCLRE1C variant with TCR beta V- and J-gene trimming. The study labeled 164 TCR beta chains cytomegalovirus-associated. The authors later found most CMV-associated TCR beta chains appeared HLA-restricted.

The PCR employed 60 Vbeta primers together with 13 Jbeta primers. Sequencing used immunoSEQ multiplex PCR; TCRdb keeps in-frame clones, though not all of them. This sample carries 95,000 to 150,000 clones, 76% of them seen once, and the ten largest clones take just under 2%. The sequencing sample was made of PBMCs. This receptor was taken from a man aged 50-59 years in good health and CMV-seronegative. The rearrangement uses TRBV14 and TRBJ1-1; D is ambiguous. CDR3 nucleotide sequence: TGTGCCAGCGGCAAGATGAACACTGAAGCTTTCTTT. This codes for CASGKMNTEAFF.